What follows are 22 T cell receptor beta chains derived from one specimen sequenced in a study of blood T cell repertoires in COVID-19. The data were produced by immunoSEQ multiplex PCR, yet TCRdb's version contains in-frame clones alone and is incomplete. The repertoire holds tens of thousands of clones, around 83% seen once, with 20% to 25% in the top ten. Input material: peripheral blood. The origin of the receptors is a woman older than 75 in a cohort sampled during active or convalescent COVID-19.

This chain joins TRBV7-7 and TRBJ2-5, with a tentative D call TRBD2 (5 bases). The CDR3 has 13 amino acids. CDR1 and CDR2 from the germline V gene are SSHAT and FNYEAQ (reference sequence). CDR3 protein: CASCLTRQETQYF. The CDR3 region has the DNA TGTGCTAGCTGCCTCACTAGGCAAGAGACCCAGTACTTC.

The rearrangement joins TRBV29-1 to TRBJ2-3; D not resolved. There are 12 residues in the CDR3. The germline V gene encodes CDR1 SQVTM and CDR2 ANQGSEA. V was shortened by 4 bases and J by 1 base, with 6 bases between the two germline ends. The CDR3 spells CSVASGTDTQYF. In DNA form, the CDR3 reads TGCAGCGTTGCTTCCGGCACAGATACGCAGTATTTT.

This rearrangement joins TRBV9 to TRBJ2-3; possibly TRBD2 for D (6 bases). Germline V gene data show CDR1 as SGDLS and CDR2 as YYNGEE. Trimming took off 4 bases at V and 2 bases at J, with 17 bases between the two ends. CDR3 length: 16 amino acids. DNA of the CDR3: TGTGCCAGCAGCACTCGGTGGGGAGGACTCACAGATACGCAGTATTTT. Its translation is CASSTRWGGLTDTQYF.

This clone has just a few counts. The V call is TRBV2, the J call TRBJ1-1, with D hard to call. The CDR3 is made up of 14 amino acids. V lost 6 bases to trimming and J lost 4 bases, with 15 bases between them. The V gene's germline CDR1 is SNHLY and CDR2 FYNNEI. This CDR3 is CASRVGDPGTEAFF. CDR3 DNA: TGTGCCAGCAGGGTCGGAGACCCGGGCACTGAAGCTTTCTTT.

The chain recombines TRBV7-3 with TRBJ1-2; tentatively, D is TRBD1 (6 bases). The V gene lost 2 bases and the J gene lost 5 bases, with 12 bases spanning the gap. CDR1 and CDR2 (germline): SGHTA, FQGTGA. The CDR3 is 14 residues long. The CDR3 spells CASSLGRGEYGYTF. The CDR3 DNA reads TGTGCCAGCAGCTTAGGCAGGGGCGAATATGGCTACACCTTC.

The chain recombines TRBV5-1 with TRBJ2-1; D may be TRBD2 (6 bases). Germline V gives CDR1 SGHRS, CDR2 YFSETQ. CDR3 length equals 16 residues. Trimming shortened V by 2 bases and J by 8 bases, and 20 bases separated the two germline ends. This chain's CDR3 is CASSFQGGPTLDEQFF. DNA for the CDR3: TGCGCCAGCAGCTTCCAGGGAGGCCCTACGTTGGATGAGCAGTTCTTC.

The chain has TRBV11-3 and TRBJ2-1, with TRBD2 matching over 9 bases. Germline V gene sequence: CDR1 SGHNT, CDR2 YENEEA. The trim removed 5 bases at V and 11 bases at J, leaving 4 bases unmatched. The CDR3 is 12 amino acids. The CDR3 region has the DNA TGTGCCAGCAGCGCGGGACTAGCTCAGCAGTTCTTC. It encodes CASSAGLAQQFF.

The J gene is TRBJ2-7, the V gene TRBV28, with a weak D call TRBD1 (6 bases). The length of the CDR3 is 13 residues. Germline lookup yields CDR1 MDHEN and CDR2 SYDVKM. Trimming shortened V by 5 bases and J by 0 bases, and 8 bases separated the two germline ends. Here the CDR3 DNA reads TGTGCCAGCAGTCAGACAGGCTCCTACGAGCAGTACTTC. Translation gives CASSQTGSYEQYF.

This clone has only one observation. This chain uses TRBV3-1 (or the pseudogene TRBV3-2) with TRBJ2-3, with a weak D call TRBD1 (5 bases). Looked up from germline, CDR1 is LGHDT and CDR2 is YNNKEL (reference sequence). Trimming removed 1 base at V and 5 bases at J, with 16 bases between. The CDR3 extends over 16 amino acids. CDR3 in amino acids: CASSQVGASGGDTQYF. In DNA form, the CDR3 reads TGTGCCAGCAGCCAAGTTGGGGCTAGTGGCGGAGATACGCAGTATTTT.

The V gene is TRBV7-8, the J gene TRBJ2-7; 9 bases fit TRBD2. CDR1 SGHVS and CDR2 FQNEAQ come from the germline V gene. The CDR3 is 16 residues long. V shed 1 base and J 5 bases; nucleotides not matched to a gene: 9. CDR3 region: CASSLVGAGGLDEQYF. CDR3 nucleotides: TGTGCCAGCAGCTTAGTCGGTGCGGGAGGGCTCGACGAGCAGTACTTC.

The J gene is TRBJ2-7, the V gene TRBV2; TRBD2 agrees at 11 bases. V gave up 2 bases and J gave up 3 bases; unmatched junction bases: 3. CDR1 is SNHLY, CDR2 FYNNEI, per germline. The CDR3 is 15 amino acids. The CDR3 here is CASSERGLAVYEQYF. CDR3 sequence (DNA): TGTGCCAGCAGTGAAAGGGGACTAGCGGTCTACGAGCAGTACTTC.

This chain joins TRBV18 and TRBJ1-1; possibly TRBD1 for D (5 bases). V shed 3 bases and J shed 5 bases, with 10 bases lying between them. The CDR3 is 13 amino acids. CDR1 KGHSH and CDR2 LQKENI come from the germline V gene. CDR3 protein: CASSPRAETEAFF. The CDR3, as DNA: TGTGCCAGCTCACCCAGGGCTGAGACTGAAGCTTTCTTT.

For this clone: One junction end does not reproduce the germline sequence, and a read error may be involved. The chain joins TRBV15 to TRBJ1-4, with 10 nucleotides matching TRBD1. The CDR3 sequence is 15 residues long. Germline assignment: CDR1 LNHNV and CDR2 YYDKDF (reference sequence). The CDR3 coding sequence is TGTGCCACCAGCAGTTGGGACAGGGGAGGAGAAAAACTGTTTTTC. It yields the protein CATSSWDRGGEKLFF.

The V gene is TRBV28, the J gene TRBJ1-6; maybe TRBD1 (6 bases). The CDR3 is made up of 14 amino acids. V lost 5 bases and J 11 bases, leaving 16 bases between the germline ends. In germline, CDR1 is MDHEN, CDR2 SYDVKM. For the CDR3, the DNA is TGTGCCAGCAGTGAAATAATGGGGGCAACACCCCTCCACTTT. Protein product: CASSEIMGATPLHF.

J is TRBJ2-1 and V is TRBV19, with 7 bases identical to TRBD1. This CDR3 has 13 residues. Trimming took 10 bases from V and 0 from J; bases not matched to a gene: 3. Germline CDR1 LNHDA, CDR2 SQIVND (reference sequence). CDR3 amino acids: CATWDSSYNEQFF. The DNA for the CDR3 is TGTGCCACTTGGGACAGCTCCTACAATGAGCAGTTCTTC.

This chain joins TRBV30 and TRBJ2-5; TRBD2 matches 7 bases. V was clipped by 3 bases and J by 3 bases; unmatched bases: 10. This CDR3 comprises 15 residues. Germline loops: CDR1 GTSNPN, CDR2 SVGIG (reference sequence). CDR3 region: CAWSRFGGFEETQYF. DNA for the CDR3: TGTGCCTGGAGCCGGTTCGGGGGGTTTGAAGAGACCCAGTACTTC.

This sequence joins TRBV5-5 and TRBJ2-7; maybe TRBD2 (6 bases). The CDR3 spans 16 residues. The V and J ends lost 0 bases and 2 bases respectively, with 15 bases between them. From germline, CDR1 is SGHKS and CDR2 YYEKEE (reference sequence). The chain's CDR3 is CASSLALATTTYEQYF. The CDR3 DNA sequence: TGTGCCAGCAGCTTGGCCCTAGCGACTACTACCTACGAGCAGTACTTC.

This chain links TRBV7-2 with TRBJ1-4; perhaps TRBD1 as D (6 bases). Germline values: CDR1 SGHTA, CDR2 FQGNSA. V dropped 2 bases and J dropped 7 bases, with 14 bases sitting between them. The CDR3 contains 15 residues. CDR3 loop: CASSLFGGAGEKLFF. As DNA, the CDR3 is TGTGCCAGCAGCTTATTCGGGGGGGCCGGTGAAAAACTGTTTTTT.

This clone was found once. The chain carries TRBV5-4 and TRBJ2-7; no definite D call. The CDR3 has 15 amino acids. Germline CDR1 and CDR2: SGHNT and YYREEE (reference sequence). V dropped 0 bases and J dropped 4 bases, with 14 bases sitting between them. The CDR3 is CASSLATGKTYEQYF. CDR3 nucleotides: TGTGCCAGCAGCTTGGCGACGGGTAAGACTTACGAGCAGTACTTC.

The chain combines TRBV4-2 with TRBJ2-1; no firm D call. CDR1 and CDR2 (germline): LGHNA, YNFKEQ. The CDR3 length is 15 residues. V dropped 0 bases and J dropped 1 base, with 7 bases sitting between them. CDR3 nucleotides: TGTGCCAGCAGCCAAGATCAGTTGTCCTACAATGAGCAGTTCTTC. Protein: CASSQDQLSYNEQFF.

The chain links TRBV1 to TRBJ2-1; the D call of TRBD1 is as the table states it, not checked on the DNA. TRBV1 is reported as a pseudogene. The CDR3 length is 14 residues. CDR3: CTSSHIPQGYEQFF. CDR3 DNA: TGCACCAGCAGCCATATACCACAGGGTTATGAGCAGTTCTTC.

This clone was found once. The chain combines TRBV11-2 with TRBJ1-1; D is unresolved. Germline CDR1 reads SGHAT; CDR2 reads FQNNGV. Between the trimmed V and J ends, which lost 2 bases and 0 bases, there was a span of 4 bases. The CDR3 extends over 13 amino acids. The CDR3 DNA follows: TGTGCCAGCAGCTTAACGGTGAACACTGAAGCTTTCTTT. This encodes CASSLTVNTEAFF.